The following is a TCR beta chain sequence with its context. The antigen is undetermined. This entry comes from a study of cytomegalovirus exposure and HLA in healthy donors. Points from the study as a whole: The productive fraction for most TCR beta V segments was about 87% or about 30% in an earlier analysis. Later analysis associated a missense DCLRE1C variant with TCR beta V- and J-gene trimming.

CDR3 length: 16 amino acids. Germline V CDR1 and CDR2: MNHEY, SVGAGI. V was trimmed by 4 bases and J by 3 bases, leaving 16 bases between them. PCR primers comprised 60 Vbeta and 13 Jbeta primers. Sequenced by immunoSEQ multiplex PCR; TCRdb stores in-frame clones only, minus some. Among around 200,000 clones, over 75% were seen once, and the ten largest hold about 0.22%. The source of this sequence is a girl aged 2 to 10 in good health and CMV-seronegative. V gene TRBV6-5 combines with J gene TRBJ2-1; a weak D match, TRBD2 (5 bases). The sequencing input was PBMCs. CDR3 sequence: CASSSLRADSYNEQFF. The CDR3 DNA follows: TGTGCCAGCAGTTCCTTAAGAGCGGATAGCTACAATGAGCAGTTCTTC.